The rows below give T cell receptor beta chains drawn from one sample of a study of blood T cell repertoires in COVID-19. The method was immunoSEQ multiplex PCR; TCRdb's version includes in-frame clones alone and lacks a portion of them. There are about 98,000 clones in the sample; 70% to 90% occur only once, and around 2% lies in the top ten. Sequenced material: peripheral blood. These receptors came from a man aged 45-60 years with active COVID-19. The CDR3 runs from the conserved cysteine through the conserved F or W. The D gene is left open where the match is weak. Rows may omit the clone size; those that give it use once, few, many or a size class.

-	TRBV7-9	-	TRBJ1-3	TGTGCCAGCAGCCCCAGGCGGGGGGCTTCTGGAAACACCATATATTTT	CASSPRRGASGNTIYF
-	TRBV20-1	TRBD1	TRBJ2-7	TGCAGTGCTAGTGCGGACAGGGATAGCGAGCAGTACTTC	CSASADRDSEQYF
-	TRBV5-6	TRBD1	TRBJ1-4	TGTGCCAGCAGCAGAATTGGACAGGGCGAAAAACTGTTTTTT	CASSRIGQGEKLFF
-	TRBV5-1	TRBD1	TRBJ2-3	TGCGCCAGCATGCTGGGACAGGGATCAGATACGCAGTATTTT	CASMLGQGSDTQYF
-	TRBV28	TRBD2	TRBJ2-5	TGTGCCAGCAAGAAAGCGGGGGGGAAACAAGAGACCCAGTACTTC	CASKKAGGKQETQYF
few	TRBV6-2/TRBV6-3	TRBD1	TRBJ2-7	TGTGCCAGCAGTGACCCAGGACAGGGGAGCTCCTACGAGCAGTACTTC	CASSDPGQGSSYEQYF
-	TRBV5-1	-	TRBJ1-3	TGCGCCAGCAGCTTGGCCGGGTATGGAAACACCATATATTTT	CASSLAGYGNTIYF
-	TRBV18	TRBD2	TRBJ2-3	TGTGCCAGCTCACCCCTGTCGATTTTAAAGAGCGGGGGCCGCACAGATACGCAGTATTTT	CASSPLSILKSGGRTDTQYF
-	TRBV14	-	TRBJ1-2	TGTGCCAGCAGCCAAGCCCAGAACTATGGCTACACCTTC	CASSQAQNYGYTF
-	TRBV29-1	-	TRBJ1-4	TGCAGCGTTGAAGTCAGAACCTCGACTAATGAAAAACTGTTTTTT	CSVEVRTSTNEKLFF